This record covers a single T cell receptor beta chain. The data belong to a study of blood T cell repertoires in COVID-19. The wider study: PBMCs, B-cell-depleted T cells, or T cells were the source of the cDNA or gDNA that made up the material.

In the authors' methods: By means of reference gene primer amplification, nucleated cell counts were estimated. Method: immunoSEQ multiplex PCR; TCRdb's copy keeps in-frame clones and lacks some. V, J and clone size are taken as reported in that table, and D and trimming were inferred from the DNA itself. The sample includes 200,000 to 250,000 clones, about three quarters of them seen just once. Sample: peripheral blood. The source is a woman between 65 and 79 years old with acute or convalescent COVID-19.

The CDR3 sequence is CASSHGTAGLAGADTQYF. CDR3 in DNA: TGCGCCAGCAGCCATGGGACGGCGGGACTAGCCGGGGCAGATACGCAGTATTTT. The chain employs TRBV4-3 and TRBJ2-3; 9 bases align to TRBD2. The ends lost 3 bases at V and 4 bases at J; junction bases unmatched: 14. The CDR3 sequence is 18 residues long. CDR1 LGHNA and CDR2 YSLEER come from the germline V gene.